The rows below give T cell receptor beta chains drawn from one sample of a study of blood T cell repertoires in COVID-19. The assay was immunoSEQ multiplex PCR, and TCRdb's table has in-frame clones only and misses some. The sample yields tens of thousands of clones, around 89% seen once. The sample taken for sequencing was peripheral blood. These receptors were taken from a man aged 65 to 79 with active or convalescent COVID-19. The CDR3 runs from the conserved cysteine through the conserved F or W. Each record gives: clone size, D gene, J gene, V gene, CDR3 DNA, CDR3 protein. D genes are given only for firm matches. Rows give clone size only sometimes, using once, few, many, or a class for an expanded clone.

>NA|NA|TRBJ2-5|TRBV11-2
TGTGCCAGCAGCCCCTGGGGGGACGGAGAGACCCAGTACTTC
CASSPWGDGETQYF
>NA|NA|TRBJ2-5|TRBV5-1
TGCGCCAGCAGCTTGATCGGGGAGACCCAGTACTTC
CASSLIGETQYF
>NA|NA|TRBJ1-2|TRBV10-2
TGCGCCAGCAGGAGACAGGACGATGGCTACACCTTC
CASRRQDDGYTF
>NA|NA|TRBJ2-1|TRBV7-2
TGTGCCAGCAGCCCGCGCCTTCTTGCGGGGACCTACAATGAGCAGTTCTTC
CASSPRLLAGTYNEQFF
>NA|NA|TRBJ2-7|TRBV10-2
TGCGCCAGCAGTGAGTTGTGGGGCCCCTACGAGCAGTACTTC
CASSELWGPYEQYF
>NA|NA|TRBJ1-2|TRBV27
TGTGCCAGCAGTCCTGACAGTCTGTCATCGTACATCTATGGCTACACCTTC
CASSPDSLSSYIYGYTF
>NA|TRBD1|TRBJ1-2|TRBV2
TGTGCCACCCTACCGGGACAGGGGTCCCTTTTACCCTTGGACTATGGCTACACCTTC
CATLPGQGSLLPLDYGYTF
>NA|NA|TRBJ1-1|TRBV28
TGTGCCAGCAGTTTAGTCGGCACTGAAGCTTTCTTT
CASSLVGTEAFF
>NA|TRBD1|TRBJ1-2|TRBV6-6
TGTGCCAGCAGGGAGACAGGGCCTTATGGCTACACCTTC
CASRETGPYGYTF
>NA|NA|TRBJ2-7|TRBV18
TGTGCCAGCTCACCAAGAGCGACCTCCTACGAGCAGTACTTC
CASSPRATSYEQYF
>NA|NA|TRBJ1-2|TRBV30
TGTGCCTGGGCGACAGTAAACTATGGCTACACCTTC
CAWATVNYGYTF
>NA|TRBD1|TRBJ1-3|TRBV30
TGTGCCTGGAGTTCGAGGACAGGGTACTCTGGAAACACCATATATTTT
CAWSSRTGYSGNTIYF
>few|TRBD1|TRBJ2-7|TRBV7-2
TGTGCCAGCAGCCTAATGGGACAGACAGCCTACGAGCAGTACTTC
CASSLMGQTAYEQYF
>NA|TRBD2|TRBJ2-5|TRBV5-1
TGCGCCAGCAGGGGCGGACTAGCGGGGCTGGAGACCCAGTACTTC
CASRGGLAGLETQYF
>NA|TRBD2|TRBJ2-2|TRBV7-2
TGTGCCAGCAGCCCCGGGACTAGCGGGGGGAACACCGGGGAGCTGTTTTTT
CASSPGTSGGNTGELFF
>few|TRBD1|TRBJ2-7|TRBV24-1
TGTGCCACCAGTGATAAACCCGGACAGGGGTCAAACATCTACGAGCAGTACTTC
CATSDKPGQGSNIYEQYF
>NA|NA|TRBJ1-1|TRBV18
TGTGCCAGCTCACTACAGGGTGTGGACACTGAAGCTTTCTTT
CASSLQGVDTEAFF
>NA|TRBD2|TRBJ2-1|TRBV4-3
TGCGCCAGCAGCCAAGAGAGGGCTAGCGGGGTACTAGGGCAGTTCTTC
CASSQERASGVLGQFF
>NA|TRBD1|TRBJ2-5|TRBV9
TGTGCCAGCAGCAAGGGACAGGGACAAGAGACCCAGTACTTC
CASSKGQGQETQYF
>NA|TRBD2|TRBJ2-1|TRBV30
TGTGCCTGGAGTTACCCCCCTTCTAGCGGGGGAAAATACAATGAGCAGTTCTTC
CAWSYPPSSGGKYNEQFF
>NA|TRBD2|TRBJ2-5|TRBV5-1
TGCGCCAGCAGCTTCGGACTAGCGGACGAAGAGACCCAGTACTTC
CASSFGLADEETQYF
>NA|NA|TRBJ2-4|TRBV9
TGTGCCAGCAGCGTAGCAGGGACATCCGGAAACATTCAGTACTTC
CASSVAGTSGNIQYF
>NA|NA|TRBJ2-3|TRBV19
TGTGCCACCGCCACGGGCACAGATACGCAGTATTTT
CATATGTDTQYF
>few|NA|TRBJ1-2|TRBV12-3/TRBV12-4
TGTGCCAGCAGCAACACCCCTGGCTACACCTTC
CASSNTPGYTF
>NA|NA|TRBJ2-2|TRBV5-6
TGTGCCAGCAGCCGCGGGGTCAGGAACACCGGGGAGCTGTTTTTT
CASSRGVRNTGELFF
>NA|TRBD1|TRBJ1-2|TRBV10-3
TGTGCCATCAGGGAGACAGGGAATAACTATGGCTACACCTTC
CAIRETGNNYGYTF
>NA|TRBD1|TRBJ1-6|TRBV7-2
TGTGCCAGCAGCTTACACACGAGACAGGGCGGTTCACCCCTCCACTTT
CASSLHTRQGGSPLHF
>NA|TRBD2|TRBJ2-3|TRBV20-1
TGCAGTGCTAGTGGCGGGGGGGCCCCCACAGATACGCAGTATTTT
CSASGGGAPTDTQYF
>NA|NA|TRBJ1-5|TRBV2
TGTGCCAGCAGTTCCGGGACACTTCATCAGCCCCAGCATTTT
CASSSGTLHQPQHF
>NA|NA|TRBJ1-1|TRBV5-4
TGTGCCAGCCGCCCAGGGAATTCGAACACTGAAGCTTTCTTT
CASRPGNSNTEAFF
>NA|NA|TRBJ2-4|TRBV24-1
TGTGCCACCAGTGACCCCAGGGTTCCAGGAAAAAACATTCAGTACTTC
CATSDPRVPGKNIQYF
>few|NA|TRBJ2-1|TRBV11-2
TGTGCCAGCAGCTTAGATTTGGCAGGGTTCGCGAATGAGCAGTTCTTC
CASSLDLAGFANEQFF
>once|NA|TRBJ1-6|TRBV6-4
TGTGCCAGCAGTGACTCGAACTTCGATAATTCACCCCTCCACTTT
CASSDSNFDNSPLHF
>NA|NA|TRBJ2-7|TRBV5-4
TGTGCCAGCAGCTTGGCACCCGGGACTTTTAGCTCCTACGAGCAGTACTTC
CASSLAPGTFSSYEQYF
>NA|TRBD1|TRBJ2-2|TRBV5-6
TGTGCCAGCAGCTCCGGGGGTCCAGGGGGCTACGGGGAGCTGTTTTTT
CASSSGGPGGYGELFF
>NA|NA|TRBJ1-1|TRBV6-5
TGTGCCAGCAGTTACCCCGAGTCCTCTGAAGCTTTCTTT
CASSYPESSEAFF
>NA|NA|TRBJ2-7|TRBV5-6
TGTGCCAGCAGCTCCCTTCGCACAGGGTACTCCTACGAGCAGTACTTC
CASSSLRTGYSYEQYF
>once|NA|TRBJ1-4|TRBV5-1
TGCGCCACCACAGCAGACCCAACTAATGAAAAACTGTTTTTT
CATTADPTNEKLFF
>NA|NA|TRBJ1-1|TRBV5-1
TGCGCCAGCAGCTTGGGAGCACAGGGAGACACTGAAGCTTTCTTT
CASSLGAQGDTEAFF
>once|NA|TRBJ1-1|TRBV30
TGTGCCTGGAGCGAGAAGCTAGAAGCTTTCTTT
CAWSEKLEAFF
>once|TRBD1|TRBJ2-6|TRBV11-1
TGTGCCAGCAGCCAAACGACAGGGACTGGGGCCAACGTCCTGACTTTC
CASSQTTGTGANVLTF
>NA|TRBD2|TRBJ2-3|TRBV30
TGTGCCTGGAGTGTAACGGGACTAGCGGGGGTTGCGGATACGCAGTATTTT
CAWSVTGLAGVADTQYF
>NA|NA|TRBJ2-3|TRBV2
TGTGCCAGCAGTGAAGCGGGGGGTTTAGGCACAGATACGCAGTATTTT
CASSEAGGLGTDTQYF
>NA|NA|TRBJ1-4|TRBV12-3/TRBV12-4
TGTGCCAGCAGTTTAGGCGGGACCCGTGCTTTT
CASSLGGTRAF
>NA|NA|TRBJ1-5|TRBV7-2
TGTGCCAGCAGCCACCCGGGGCCCCAGCATTTT
CASSHPGPQHF
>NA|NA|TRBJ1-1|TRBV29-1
TGCAGCGTTGAAGAACGAGGCGGGAACACTGAAGCTTTCTTT
CSVEERGGNTEAFF
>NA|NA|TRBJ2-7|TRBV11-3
TGTGCCAGCAGTAAGGGAGGAGCTGCCGCTAATGAGCAGTACTTC
CASSKGGAAANEQYF
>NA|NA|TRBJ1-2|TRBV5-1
TGCGCCAGCAGCTTGGCCGGGGGGCATGGCTATGGCTACACCTTC
CASSLAGGHGYGYTF
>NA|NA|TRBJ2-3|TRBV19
TGTGCCAGTAGTATTTTCGAGGGCTCTGGCACAGATACGCAGTATTTT
CASSIFEGSGTDTQYF
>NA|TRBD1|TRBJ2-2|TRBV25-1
TGTGCCAGCAGTTCCATCGATGGGACAGGGGACACCGGGGAGCTGTTTTTT
CASSSIDGTGDTGELFF
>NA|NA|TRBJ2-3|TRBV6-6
TGTGCCAGCAGTTTTCAAGGGGGGGCGGCAGATACGCAGTATTTT
CASSFQGGAADTQYF
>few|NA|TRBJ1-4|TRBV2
TGTGCCAGCAGTGCCGGGGTCGGTGAAAAACTGTTTTTT
CASSAGVGEKLFF
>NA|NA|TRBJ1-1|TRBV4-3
TGCGCCAGCAGCCCTACCCTAGACAGCCCTGAAGCTTTCTTT
CASSPTLDSPEAFF
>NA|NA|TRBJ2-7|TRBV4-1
TGCGCCAGCAGCCAAGGTCCCGCCGTCGGTCTCGGTGGGCAGTACTTC
CASSQGPAVGLGGQYF
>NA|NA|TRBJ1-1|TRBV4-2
TGTGCCAGCACCCGGAGGGGGAACACTGAAGCTTTCTTT
CASTRRGNTEAFF
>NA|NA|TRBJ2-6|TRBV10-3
TGTGCCATCAGTGAGTCAGGGGGGGGCTCTGGGGCCAACGTCCTGACTTTC
CAISESGGGSGANVLTF
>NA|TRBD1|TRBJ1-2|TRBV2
TGTGCCAGCATCCTGGACAGGGTAAACTATGGCTACACCTTC
CASILDRVNYGYTF
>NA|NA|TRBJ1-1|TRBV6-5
TGTGCCAGCAGTTACGCGACCGAGGGCGCAGATACTGAAGCTTTCTTT
CASSYATEGADTEAFF
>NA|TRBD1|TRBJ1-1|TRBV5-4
TGTGCCAGCAGCTCGACAGGGGTCAGGTTTGCTGAAGCTTTCTTT
CASSSTGVRFAEAFF
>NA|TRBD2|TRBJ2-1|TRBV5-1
TGCGCCAGCAGCTTGGTCCCCTACGGGACTAGTGGAGGGGGTGAGCAGTTCTTC
CASSLVPYGTSGGGEQFF